A single sample gave rise to the 10 T cell receptor beta chains below, sequenced in a study of vaccination effects on CD4 cells after COVID-19. After expansion with viral peptide pools in the ViraFEST assay, antigen-specific CD4+ T cells were sequenced. Having been cultured for roughly 9 days, the cells underwent CD4+ T cell isolation. Two doses of BNT162b2 or mRNA-1273 vaccine were administered to participants. Their antigens are not known. The data were produced by immunoSEQ multiplex PCR, yet TCRdb's version contains in-frame clones alone and is incomplete. The sample records 25,000 to 30,000 clones, over 65% being singletons. This material consisted of CD4+ T cells from PBMCs cultured with HCoV-NL63 spike peptides, taken after COVID-19 vaccination. The receptors stem from a human donor who received a COVID-19 vaccine.

The gene calls are TRBV6-1 and TRBJ1-1; 7 bases map to TRBD1. Losses at the gene ends were 2 bases for V and 10 bases for J; bases not matched to a gene: 7. CDR3 length: 13 residues. CDR1 is MNHNS, CDR2 SASEGT, per germline. The CDR3 is CASSERTGTSAFF. As DNA, the CDR3 is TGTGCCAGCAGTGAAAGGACAGGTACATCAGCTTTCTTT.

The chain couples TRBV6-5 to TRBJ1-1, with 7 bases that match TRBD1. The CDR3 loop spans 13 amino acids. J lost 7 bases, V lost 6 bases, and 8 bases had no gene match. The V gene's germline CDR1 is MNHEY and CDR2 SVGAGI. The CDR3 here is CASRATGFGEAFF. The CDR3 coding sequence is TGTGCCAGCAGGGCGACAGGGTTCGGTGAAGCTTTCTTT.

The J gene is TRBJ2-2, the V gene TRBV9; 9 bases line up with TRBD2. The CDR3 is 15 amino acids. V trimming: 2 bases; J trimming: 4 bases; junction bases outside the gene matches: 3. Per germline, CDR1 SGDLS and CDR2 YYNGEE. CDR3 sequence reads: CASSVSGGVTGELFF. The DNA of the CDR3 is TGTGCCAGCAGCGTTAGCGGGGGCGTCACCGGGGAGCTGTTTTTT.

The V and J genes are TRBV15 and TRBJ2-7; weak D call: TRBD2 (5 bases). The germline V and J ends were trimmed by 1 base and 2 bases, with 9 bases remaining between them. The CDR3 consists of 14 residues. Germline CDR1 LNHNV, CDR2 YYDKDF (reference sequence). In DNA, the CDR3 is TGTGCCACCAGCAGAGGAGGGATGACCTACGAGCAGTACTTC. Protein: CATSRGGMTYEQYF. The full variable domain, rest sourced from reference TRBV15 and TRBJ2-7, is DAMVIQNPRYQVTQFGKPVTLSCSQTLNHNVMYWYQQKSSQAPKLLFHYYDKDFNNEADTPDNFQSRRPNTSFCFLDIRSPGLGDTAMYLCATSRGGMTYEQYFGPGTRLTVT.

The CDR3 DNA sequence: TGTGCCAGCAGCTTAGGGGGTGAGCAGTTCTTC. Translation: CASSLGGEQFF. The J gene is TRBJ2-1, the V gene TRBV13; D is uncertain. The CDR3 totals 11 residues. Deletions cut 0 bases from V and 9 bases from J, with 3 bases between. CDR1 and CDR2 from the germline V gene are PRHDT and FYEKMQ (reference sequence).

In its sample, this clone was seen once. V is TRBV6-5 and J is TRBJ1-6; the D is unclear. The V gene's germline CDR1 is MNHEY and CDR2 SVGAGI. V gave up 6 bases and J gave up 7 bases, with 13 bases separating them. This CDR3 spans 14 amino acids. CDR3 loop: CASSAGRLNSPLHF. CDR3 sequence (DNA): TGTGCCAGCAGCGCCGGACGGTTGAATTCACCCCTCCACTTT.

This clone came up a few times. CDR3 in DNA: TGTGCCTGGACGAGTAGGGCCAGGGGTAACTATGGCTACACCTTC. Protein sequence: CAWTSRARGNYGYTF. The V gene is TRBV30, the J gene TRBJ1-2, with D perhaps TRBD1 (6 bases). The CDR3 consists of 15 residues. V was trimmed by 4 bases and J by 1 base, leaving 16 bases between them. Germline-derived CDR1 and CDR2 are GTSNPN and SVGIG (reference sequence).

In its sample, this clone was seen once. V and J are TRBV27 and TRBJ2-7, with TRBD1 as a possible D gene (6 bases). V shed 7 bases and J shed 3 bases, with 13 bases lying between them. Germline CDR1 reads MNHEY; CDR2 reads SMNVEV (reference sequence). The CDR3 sequence is 13 residues long. CDR3 nucleotide sequence: TGTGCCAGCAAGACAGGCACCCACTACGAGCAGTACTTC. This encodes CASKTGTHYEQYF.

This chain uses TRBV27 with TRBJ2-7, with 7 nucleotides matching TRBD2. The CDR3 has 15 amino acids. The germline gives CDR1 MNHEY, CDR2 SMNVEV (reference sequence). The V segment lost 5 bases and the J segment 3 bases; nucleotides outside the gene matches: 10. CDR3 bases: TGTGCCAGCAGTCCCCAACTAGCGCTTAACTACGAGCAGTACTTC. Protein: CASSPQLALNYEQYF.

V is TRBV20-1 and J is TRBJ2-3, with D maybe TRBD2 (5 bases). Trimming removed 3 bases at V and 4 bases at J, with 17 bases between. CDR3 length: 15 residues. Per germline, CDR1 DFQATT and CDR2 SNEGSKA (reference sequence). In nucleotides, the CDR3 is TGCAGTGCTAGTCTCGCCGGGGTCGGGGCAGATACGCAGTATTTT. Amino acid sequence: CSASLAGVGADTQYF.